The clone carrying this T cell receptor beta chain was recorded a few times. Its antigen is still unknown. This record comes from a study of response to subunit inactivated influenza vaccine. General observations from the study: Each seasonal flu vaccination may recruit only limited new T cells, authors suggested.

TCRdb processed the RT-PCR reads anew with MiXCR; each CDR3 protein has one entry. The data contain roughly 620,000 distinct CDR3 sequences, 10% to 12% of them singletons. V was cut by 2 bases and J by 7 bases, with 12 bases left in between. There are 13 residues in the CDR3. Germline lookup yields CDR1 ENHRY and CDR2 SYGVKD. The same specimen was also included in a second study, on T cells expressing NK-cell markers. That work adds: It was by 5'RACE template switching with UMIs that TCR beta cDNA was made. The TCR beta repertoires originated in sorted CD3+CD56+NKG2C+, CD3+CD56+NKG2C- and CD3+CD56-NKG2C+ T cells. Sequencing covered eight donors, seven HCMV-seropositive and one seronegative. The CD3+CD56-NKG2C+ fraction was also led by these clonotypes in a few donors.

The receptor's source is a man aged 50-60 years who received an inactivated influenza vaccine. The sequences come from PBMCs from blood, collected on the day of vaccination. The chain couples TRBV10-3 to TRBJ2-7, with D maybe TRBD1 (7 bases). The CDR3 nucleotides read TGTGCCATCAGTGAGGGACAGGAGGGGGAGCAGTACTTC. This codes for CAISEGQEGEQYF.